The T cell receptor beta chain under discussion was sequenced for a study of monozygotic twins with cystic fibrosis. Across the whole study: With about 15 PCR cycles, barcoded libraries came from around 3 micrograms of fragmented DNA.

This clone was seen just once. The germline CDR1 and CDR2 sequences are MDHEN and SYDVKM. Trimming took off 1 base at V and 4 bases at J, with 20 bases between the two ends. The CDR3 extends over 18 amino acids. Sequencing was performed with immunoSEQ multiplex PCR; in TCRdb, only in-frame clones are kept and a portion is missing. Of roughly 20,000 clones listed, roughly nine tenths are singletons. The chain recombines TRBV28 with TRBJ1-3, with D hard to call. Sequences were obtained from blood. This clonotype was sampled from a girl aged 2-10 years with cystic fibrosis. CDR3 sequence (DNA): TGTGCCAGCAGTTTATACCGAGCTCTCGGAGGAGAAGGAAACACCATATATTTT. The encoded protein is CASSLYRALGGEGNTIYF.